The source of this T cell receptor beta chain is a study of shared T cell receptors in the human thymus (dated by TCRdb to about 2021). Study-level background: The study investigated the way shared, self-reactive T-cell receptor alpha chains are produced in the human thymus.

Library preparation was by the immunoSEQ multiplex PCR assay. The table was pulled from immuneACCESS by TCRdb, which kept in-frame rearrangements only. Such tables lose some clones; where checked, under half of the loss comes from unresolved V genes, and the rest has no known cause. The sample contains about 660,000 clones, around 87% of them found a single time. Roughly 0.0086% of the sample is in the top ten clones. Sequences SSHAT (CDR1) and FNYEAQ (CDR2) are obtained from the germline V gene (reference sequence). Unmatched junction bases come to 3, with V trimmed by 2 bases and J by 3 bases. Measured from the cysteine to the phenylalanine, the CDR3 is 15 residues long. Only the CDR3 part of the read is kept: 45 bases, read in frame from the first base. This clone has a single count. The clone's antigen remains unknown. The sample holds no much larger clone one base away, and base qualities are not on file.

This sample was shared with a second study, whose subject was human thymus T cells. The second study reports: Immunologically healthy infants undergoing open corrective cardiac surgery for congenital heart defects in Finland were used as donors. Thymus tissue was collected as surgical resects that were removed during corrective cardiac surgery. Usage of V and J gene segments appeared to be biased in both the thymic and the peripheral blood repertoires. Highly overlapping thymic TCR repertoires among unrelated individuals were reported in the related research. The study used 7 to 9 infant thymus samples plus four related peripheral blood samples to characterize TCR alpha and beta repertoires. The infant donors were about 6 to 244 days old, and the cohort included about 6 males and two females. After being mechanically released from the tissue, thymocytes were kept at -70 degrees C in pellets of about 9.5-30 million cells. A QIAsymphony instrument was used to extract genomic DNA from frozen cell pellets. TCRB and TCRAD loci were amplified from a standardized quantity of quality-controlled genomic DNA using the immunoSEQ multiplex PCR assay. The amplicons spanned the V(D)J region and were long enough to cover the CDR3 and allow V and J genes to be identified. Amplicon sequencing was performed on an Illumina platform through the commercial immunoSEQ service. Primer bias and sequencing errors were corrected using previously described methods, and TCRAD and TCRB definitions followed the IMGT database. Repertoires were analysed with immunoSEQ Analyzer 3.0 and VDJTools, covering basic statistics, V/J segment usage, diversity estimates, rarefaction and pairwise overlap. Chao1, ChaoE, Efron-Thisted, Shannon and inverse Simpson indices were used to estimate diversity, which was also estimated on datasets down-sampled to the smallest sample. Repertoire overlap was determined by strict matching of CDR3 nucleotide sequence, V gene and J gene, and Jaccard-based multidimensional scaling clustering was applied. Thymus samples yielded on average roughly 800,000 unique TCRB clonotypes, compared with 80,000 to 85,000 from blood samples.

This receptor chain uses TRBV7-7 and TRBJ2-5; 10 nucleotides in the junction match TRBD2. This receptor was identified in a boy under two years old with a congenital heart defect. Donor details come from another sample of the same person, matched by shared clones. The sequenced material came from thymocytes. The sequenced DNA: TGTGCCAGCAGCTTACTAGCGGGAGAGAAAGAGACCCAGTACTTC. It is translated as CASSLLAGEKETQYF.